This T cell receptor (beta chain) was captured by sequencing in a study of control samples from healthy donors and cancer patients. CDR1 is LGHNA and CDR2 is YNFKEQ in the germline V gene. The CDR3 is 13 amino acids. V dropped 0 bases and J dropped 8 bases, with 10 bases sitting between them. Measured with immunoSEQ multiplex PCR; TCRdb has only the in-frame clones, and not every one. The sample yields over 200,000 clones, around 80% seen once. This TCR was recovered from a woman aged 60 to 75 with lung cancer. What was sequenced was PBMCs. This sequence joins TRBV4-2 and TRBJ1-2; D gene ambiguous. The CDR3 sequence is CASSQEDGRGYTF. In DNA form, the CDR3 reads TGTGCCAGCAGCCAAGAGGACGGGCGAGGCTACACCTTC.